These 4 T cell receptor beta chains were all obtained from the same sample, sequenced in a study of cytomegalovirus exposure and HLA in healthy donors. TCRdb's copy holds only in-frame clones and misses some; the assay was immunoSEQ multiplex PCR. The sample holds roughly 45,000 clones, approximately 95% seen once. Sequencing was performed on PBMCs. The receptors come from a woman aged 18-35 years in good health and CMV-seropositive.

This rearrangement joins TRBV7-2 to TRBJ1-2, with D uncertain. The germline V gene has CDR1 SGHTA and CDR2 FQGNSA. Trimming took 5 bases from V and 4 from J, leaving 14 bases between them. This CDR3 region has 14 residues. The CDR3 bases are TGTGCCAGCAGCCAAGTTTCGGTCGGCTATGGCTACACCTTC. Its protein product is CASSQVSVGYGYTF. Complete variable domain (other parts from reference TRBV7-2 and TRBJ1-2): GAGVSQSPSNKVTEKGKDVELRCDPISGHTALYWYRQSLGQGLEFLIYFQGNSAPDKSGLPSDRFSAERTGGSVSTLTIQRTQQEDSAVYLCASSQVSVGYGYTFGSGTRLTVV.

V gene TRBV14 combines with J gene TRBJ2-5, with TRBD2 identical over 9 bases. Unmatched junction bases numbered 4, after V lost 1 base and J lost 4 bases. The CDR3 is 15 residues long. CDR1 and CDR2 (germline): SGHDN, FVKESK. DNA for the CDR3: TGTGCCAGCAGCCAAGGCGGGAGGGAACGAGAGACCCAGTACTTC. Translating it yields CASSQGGRERETQYF.

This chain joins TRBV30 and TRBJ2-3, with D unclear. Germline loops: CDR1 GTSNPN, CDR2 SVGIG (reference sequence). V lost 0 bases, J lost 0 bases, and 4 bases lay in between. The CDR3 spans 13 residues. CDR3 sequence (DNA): TGTGCCTGGAGTGTAGCGAGCACAGATACGCAGTATTTT. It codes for CAWSVASTDTQYF.

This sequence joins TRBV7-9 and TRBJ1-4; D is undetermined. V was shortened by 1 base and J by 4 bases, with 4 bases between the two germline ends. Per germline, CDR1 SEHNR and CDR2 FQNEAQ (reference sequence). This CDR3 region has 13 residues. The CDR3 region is CASSLVLNEKLFF. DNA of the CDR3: TGTGCCAGCAGCTTAGTCCTTAATGAAAAACTGTTTTTT. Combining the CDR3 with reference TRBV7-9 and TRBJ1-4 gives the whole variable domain DTGVSQNPRHKITKRGQNVTFRCDPISEHNRLYWYRQTLGQGPEFLTYFQNEAQLEKSRLLSDRFSAERPKGSFSTLEIQRTEQGDSAMYLCASSLVLNEKLFFGSGTQLSVL.